The rows below give T cell receptor beta chains drawn from one sample of a study of patients and donors after allogeneic stem cell transplantation. A single record per CDR3 protein comes from TCRdb applying MiXCR to the RT-PCR reads. The table has about a million distinct CDR3 sequences, roughly 17% seen once; the top ten hold around 6%. The sequenced material came from blood, either unsorted or a sorted T cell fraction (not recorded which). These receptors all come from a human donor who was either an allogeneic HSCT recipient or a stem cell or donor lymphocyte infusion donor (not recorded which). It is not recorded whose cells these are; they may come from a transplant donor. The CDR3 runs from the conserved cysteine through the conserved F or W. The D gene is left open where the match is weak. Clone size is shown for a subset of rows, as once, few, many or a class of expanded clone.

j_call: TRBJ1-2; clone_size: NA; v_call: TRBV10-3; d_call: NA; cdr3_aa: CASEDGGRGYTF; cdr3_nt: TGTGCCAGCGAGGACGGAGGAAGGGGCTACACCTTC
j_call: TRBJ2-7; clone_size: NA; v_call: TRBV9; d_call: TRBD1; cdr3_aa: CASSPRTGIYEQYF; cdr3_nt: TGTGCCAGCAGCCCTAGGACAGGTATCTACGAGCAGTACTTC
j_call: TRBJ1-6; clone_size: few; v_call: TRBV9; d_call: NA; cdr3_aa: CASSVLGGIYNSPLHF; cdr3_nt: TGTGCCAGCAGCGTTTTGGGGGGGATTTATAATTCACCCCTCCACTTT
j_call: TRBJ2-4; clone_size: NA; v_call: TRBV7-2; d_call: TRBD1; cdr3_aa: CASRSRPGQAAKNIQYF; cdr3_nt: TGTGCCAGCAGATCCAGGCCGGGACAGGCGGCCAAAAACATTCAGTACTTC
j_call: TRBJ1-6; clone_size: NA; v_call: TRBV12-3/TRBV12-4; d_call: TRBD1; cdr3_aa: CASSRGGGTGSSPLHF; cdr3_nt: TGTGCCAGCAGTCGAGGTGGGGGGACAGGGAGTTCACCCCTCCACTTT
j_call: TRBJ2-3; clone_size: few; v_call: TRBV5-6; d_call: TRBD2; cdr3_aa: CASSLMGLRGAPTDTQYF; cdr3_nt: TGTGCCAGCAGCTTGATGGGATTGCGGGGGGCCCCTACAGATACGCAGTATTTT
j_call: TRBJ2-7; clone_size: few; v_call: TRBV6-2/TRBV6-3; d_call: NA; cdr3_aa: CASGLSYEQYF; cdr3_nt: TGTGCCAGTGGACTATCCTACGAGCAGTACTTC
j_call: TRBJ1-1; clone_size: NA; v_call: TRBV6-1; d_call: TRBD1; cdr3_aa: CASRRTGDRLEAFF; cdr3_nt: TGTGCCAGCAGACGGACAGGGGATCGGCTGGAAGCTTTCTTT
j_call: TRBJ1-5; clone_size: NA; v_call: TRBV12-3/TRBV12-4; d_call: TRBD1; cdr3_aa: CASSVDRGDQPQHF; cdr3_nt: TGTGCCAGCAGTGTGGACAGGGGAGATCAGCCCCAGCATTTT
j_call: TRBJ2-1; clone_size: few; v_call: TRBV27; d_call: NA; cdr3_aa: CASSFVTGANEQFF; cdr3_nt: TGTGCCAGCAGTTTTGTGACAGGAGCCAATGAGCAGTTCTTC
j_call: TRBJ2-7; clone_size: few; v_call: TRBV7-8; d_call: NA; cdr3_aa: CASSSYQGGGYEQYF; cdr3_nt: TGTGCCAGCAGCTCTTACCAGGGGGGTGGGTACGAGCAGTACTTC
j_call: TRBJ2-3; clone_size: NA; v_call: TRBV4-2; d_call: NA; cdr3_aa: CASSQEYRLLTDTQYF; cdr3_nt: TGTGCCAGCAGCCAAGAGTATCGGCTACTCACAGATACGCAGTATTTT
j_call: TRBJ1-4; clone_size: few; v_call: TRBV12-3/TRBV12-4; d_call: NA; cdr3_aa: CASRSLGNRAEKLFF; cdr3_nt: TGTGCCAGCAGATCCCTCGGGAACAGGGCCGAGAAACTGTTTTTT
j_call: TRBJ1-1; clone_size: NA; v_call: TRBV2; d_call: TRBD1; cdr3_aa: CASSERGTGRSEAFF; cdr3_nt: TGTGCCAGCAGTGAACGAGGGACAGGGAGAAGTGAAGCTTTCTTT
j_call: TRBJ2-5; clone_size: few; v_call: TRBV6-5; d_call: NA; cdr3_aa: CASSFAEVGTGIRETQYF; cdr3_nt: TGTGCCAGCAGTTTCGCCGAAGTGGGGACCGGGATAAGGGAGACCCAGTACTTC
j_call: TRBJ1-2; clone_size: NA; v_call: TRBV4-2; d_call: NA; cdr3_aa: CASSQDLTGYGYTF; cdr3_nt: TGTGCCAGCAGCCAAGATCTAACGGGCTATGGCTACACCTTC
j_call: TRBJ1-1; clone_size: NA; v_call: TRBV5-1; d_call: NA; cdr3_aa: CASSLLTGTTEAFF; cdr3_nt: TGCGCCAGCAGCCTATTGACAGGTACCACTGAAGCTTTCTTT